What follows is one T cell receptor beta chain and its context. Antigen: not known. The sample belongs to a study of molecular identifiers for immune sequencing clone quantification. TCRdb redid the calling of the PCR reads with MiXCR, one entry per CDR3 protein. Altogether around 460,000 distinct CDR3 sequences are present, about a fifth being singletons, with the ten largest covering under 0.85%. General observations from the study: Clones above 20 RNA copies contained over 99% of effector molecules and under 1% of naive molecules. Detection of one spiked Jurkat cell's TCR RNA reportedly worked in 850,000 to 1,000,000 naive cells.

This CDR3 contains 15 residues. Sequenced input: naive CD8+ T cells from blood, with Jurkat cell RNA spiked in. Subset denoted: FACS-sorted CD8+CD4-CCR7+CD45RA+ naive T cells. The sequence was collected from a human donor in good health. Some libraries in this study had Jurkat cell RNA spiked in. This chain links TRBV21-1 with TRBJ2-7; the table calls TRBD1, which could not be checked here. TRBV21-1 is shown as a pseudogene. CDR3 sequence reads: CASSPRDPPWSEQYF. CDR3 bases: TGTGCCAGCAGCCCCCGGGACCCCCCCTGGTCGGAGCAGTACTTC.